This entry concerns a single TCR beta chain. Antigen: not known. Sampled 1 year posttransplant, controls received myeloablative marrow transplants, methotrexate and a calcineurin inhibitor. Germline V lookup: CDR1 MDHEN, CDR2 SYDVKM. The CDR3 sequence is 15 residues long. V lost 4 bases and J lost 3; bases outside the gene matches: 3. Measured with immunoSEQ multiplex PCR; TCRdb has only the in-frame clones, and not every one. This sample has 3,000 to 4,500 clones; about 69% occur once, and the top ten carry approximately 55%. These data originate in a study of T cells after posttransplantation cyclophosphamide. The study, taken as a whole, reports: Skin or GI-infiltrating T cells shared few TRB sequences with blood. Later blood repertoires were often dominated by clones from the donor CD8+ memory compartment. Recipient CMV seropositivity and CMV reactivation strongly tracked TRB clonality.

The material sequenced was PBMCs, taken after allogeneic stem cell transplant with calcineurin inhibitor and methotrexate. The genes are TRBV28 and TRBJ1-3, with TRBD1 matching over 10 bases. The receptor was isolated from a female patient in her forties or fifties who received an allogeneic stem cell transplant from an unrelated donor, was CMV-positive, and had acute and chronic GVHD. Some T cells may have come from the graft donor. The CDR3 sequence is CASSSGTGDGNTIYF. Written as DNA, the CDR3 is TGTGCCAGCAGTTCCGGGACAGGGGATGGAAACACCATATATTTT.